The 11 T cell receptor beta chains in this list originate from one sample, sequenced in a study of a mutant IDH1 vaccine in newly diagnosed glioma. Regarding time point: week 5, during vaccination. Every vaccination contained 300 ug of the mutant IDH1 20-mer peptide and was paired with topical imiquimod. TCRdb keeps only in-frame clones here, not all; method: immunoSEQ multiplex PCR. In the table there are about 53,000 clones, 82% of which are singletons. No antigen has been assigned to these receptors. Sequencing used PBMCs, obtained from a glioma patient whose treatment included an IDH1 peptide vaccine. Receptors were obtained from a woman aged 18-30 years with glioma. Some clones in this sample may be carry-over from other donors' samples.

This sequence joins TRBV18 and TRBJ1-2; 7 bases match TRBD1. The trim removed 2 bases at V and 8 bases at J, leaving 5 bases unmatched. CDR1 is KGHSH and CDR2 is LQKENI in the germline V gene. CDR3 length: 13 residues. This CDR3 reads CASSPTGDGGYTF. In DNA form, the CDR3 reads TGTGCCAGCTCACCAACAGGGGACGGCGGCTACACCTTC.

The V and J genes are TRBV7-9 and TRBJ2-7; TRBD2 agrees at 9 bases. Per germline, CDR1 SEHNR and CDR2 FQNEAQ (reference sequence). Trimming took 5 bases from V and 1 from J; bases not matched to a gene: 9. CDR3 length: 16 residues. CDR3 in DNA: TGTGCCAGCAGCCCCCCGGCTAGCGGGATATCCTACGAGCAGTACTTC. Translating gives CASSPPASGISYEQYF.

The chain has TRBV4-2 and TRBJ1-1; a possible D gene is TRBD1 (5 bases). In germline, CDR1 is LGHNA, CDR2 YNFKEQ. The CDR3 covers 13 residues. Trimming pared 3 bases from V and 2 bases from J, leaving 7 bases between. CDR3 amino acids: CASSQGGNTEAFF. The CDR3 region has the DNA TGTGCCAGCAGCCAGGGGGGAAACACTGAAGCTTTCTTT.

This clone is a singleton in its sample. The chain recombines TRBV19 with TRBJ1-3; no firm D call. V was clipped by 6 bases and J by 0 bases, with 12 bases between them. Germline CDR1 LNHDA, CDR2 SQIVND (reference sequence). This CDR3 spans 15 amino acids. The chain's CDR3 is CASRASGVSGNTIYF. The CDR3, as DNA: TGTGCCAGTAGGGCCAGTGGAGTCTCTGGAAACACCATATATTTT.

This clone has a single count. The genes are TRBV6-5 and TRBJ1-1, with D perhaps matching TRBD1 (5 bases). Per germline, CDR1 MNHEY and CDR2 SVGAGI. The CDR3 sequence is 14 residues long. Trimming left V 2 bases short and J 3 bases short, with 10 bases between. The CDR3 bases are TGTGCCAGCAGTTACGCACAGGTTGACACTGAAGCTTTCTTT. This encodes CASSYAQVDTEAFF.

The chain combines TRBV9 with TRBJ2-1; 7 positions match TRBD2. Germline assignment: CDR1 SGDLS and CDR2 YYNGEE. Losses at the gene ends were 3 bases for V and 4 bases for J; bases not matched to a gene: 4. This CDR3 comprises 14 residues. This CDR3 reads CASSAGTTYNEQFF. The DNA of the CDR3 is TGTGCCAGCAGCGCCGGGACTACTTACAATGAGCAGTTCTTC. Together with reference TRBV9 and TRBJ2-1, the CDR3 gives the full variable domain: DSGVTQTPKHLITATGQRVTLRCSPRSGDLSVYWYQQSLDQGLQFLIQYYNGEERAKGNILERFSAQQFPDLHSELNLSSLELGDSALYFCASSAGTTYNEQFFGPGTRLTVL.

The rearrangement links TRBV19 to TRBJ2-2; D not certain. Germline loops: CDR1 LNHDA, CDR2 SQIVND (reference sequence). Trimming removed 0 bases from V and 5 bases from J, with 7 bases in between. This CDR3 region has 14 residues. The DNA for the CDR3 is TGTGCCAGTAGTATAGAACACGGAACCGGGGAGCTGTTTTTT. Its protein product is CASSIEHGTGELFF.

V gene TRBV10-3 combines with J gene TRBJ1-1; D may be TRBD1 (5 bases). The CDR3 runs 13 residues. V lost 6 bases and J lost 5, with 13 bases in between. The germline V gene has CDR1 ENHRY and CDR2 SYGVKD. CDR3 sequence: CAIRGGVRTEAFF. In DNA form, the CDR3 reads TGTGCCATCAGGGGAGGGGTAAGGACTGAAGCTTTCTTT.

The chain couples TRBV10-3 to TRBJ2-4, with D possibly being TRBD2 (5 bases). Trimming removed 10 bases from V and 1 base from J, with 5 bases in between. CDR3 length equals 11 residues. Germline V gene lookup returns CDR1 ENHRY and CDR2 SYGVKD. CDR3 protein: CATGAKNIQYF. CDR3 DNA sequence: TGTGCCACGGGGGCCAAAAACATTCAGTACTTC.

V gene TRBV4-2 combines with J gene TRBJ2-7; the match to TRBD2 covers 10 bases. The CDR3 is made up of 16 amino acids. After removal of 0 bases from V and 4 bases from J, the junction contained 6 bases not matched to a gene. Germline V lookup: CDR1 LGHNA, CDR2 YNFKEQ. The CDR3 protein is CASSQDPSGGEYEQYF. CDR3 bases: TGTGCCAGCAGCCAAGATCCCAGCGGGGGGGAGTACGAGCAGTACTTC.

The chain is built from TRBV7-8 and TRBJ1-5, with D maybe TRBD1 (5 bases). Between the trimmed V and J ends, which lost 1 base and 4 bases, there was a span of 8 bases. Germline V lookup: CDR1 SGHVS, CDR2 FQNEAQ. This CDR3 comprises 14 residues. As DNA, the CDR3 is TGTGCCAGCAGCTTAGGAGGGACGAATCAGCCCCAGCATTTT. Its translation is CASSLGGTNQPQHF.